This T cell receptor (beta chain) comes out of a study of CD8 T cells in Susac syndrome. Study-wide results and limits: The authors acknowledged that their TCR sequencing and HLA analysis involved a relatively small number of individuals.

Roughly 0.45 to 1 ug RNA was reverse transcribed with random hexamers. TCR beta CDR3 was amplified by immunoSEQ multiplex PCR. This amplification extended across 54 Vbeta and 13 Jbeta segments. TCRdb reanalysed the immunoSEQ multiplex PCR reads using MiXCR and keeps one entry per CDR3 protein. Seen here are 400,000 or so distinct CDR3 sequences, 85% to 90% observed once, and the top ten hold roughly 0.1%. As to this clonotype: The antigen is unknown.

Germline CDR1 DFQATT, CDR2 SNEGSKA (reference sequence). The CDR3 consists of 18 residues. The trim removed 1 base at V and 0 bases at J, leaving 11 bases unmatched. This TCR was recovered from a human donor with multiple sclerosis. Specimen: CD8+ T cells from PBMCs. The V call is TRBV20-1, the J call TRBJ1-1; 10 nucleotides agree with TRBD1. The CDR3 loop reads CSARATGTGEAMNTEAFF. In nucleotides, the CDR3 is TGCAGTGCTAGAGCTACCGGGACAGGGGAGGCAATGAACACTGAAGCTTTCTTT.